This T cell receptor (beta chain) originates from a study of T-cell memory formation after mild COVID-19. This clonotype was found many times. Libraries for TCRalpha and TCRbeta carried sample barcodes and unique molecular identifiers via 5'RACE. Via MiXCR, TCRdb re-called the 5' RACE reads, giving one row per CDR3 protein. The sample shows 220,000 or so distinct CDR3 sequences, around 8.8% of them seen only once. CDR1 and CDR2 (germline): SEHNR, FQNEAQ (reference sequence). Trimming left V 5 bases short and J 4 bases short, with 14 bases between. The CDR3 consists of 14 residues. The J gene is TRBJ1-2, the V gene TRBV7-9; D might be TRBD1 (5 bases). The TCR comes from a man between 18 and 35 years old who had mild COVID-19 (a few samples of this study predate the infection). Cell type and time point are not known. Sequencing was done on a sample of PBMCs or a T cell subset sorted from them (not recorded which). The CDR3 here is CASSPMGLPYGYTF. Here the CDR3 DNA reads TGTGCCAGCAGCCCCATGGGACTCCCCTATGGCTACACCTTC. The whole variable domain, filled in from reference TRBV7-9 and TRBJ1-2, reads DTGVSQNPRHKITKRGQNVTFRCDPISEHNRLYWYRQTLGQGPEFLTYFQNEAQLEKSRLLSDRFSAERPKGSFSTLEIQRTEQGDSAMYLCASSPMGLPYGYTFGSGTRLTVV.